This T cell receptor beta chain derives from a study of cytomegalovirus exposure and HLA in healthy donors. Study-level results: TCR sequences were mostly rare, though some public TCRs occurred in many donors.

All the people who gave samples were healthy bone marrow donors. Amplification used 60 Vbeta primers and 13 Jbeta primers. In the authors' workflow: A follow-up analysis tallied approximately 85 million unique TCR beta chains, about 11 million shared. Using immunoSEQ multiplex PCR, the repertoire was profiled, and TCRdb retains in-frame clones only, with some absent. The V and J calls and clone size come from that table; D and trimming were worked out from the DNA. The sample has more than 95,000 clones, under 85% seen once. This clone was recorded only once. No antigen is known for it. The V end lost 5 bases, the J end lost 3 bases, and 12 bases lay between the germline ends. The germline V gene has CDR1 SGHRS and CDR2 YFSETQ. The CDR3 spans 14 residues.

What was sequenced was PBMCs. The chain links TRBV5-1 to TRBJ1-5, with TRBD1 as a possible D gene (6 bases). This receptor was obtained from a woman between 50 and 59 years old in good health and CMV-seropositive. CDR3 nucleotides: TGCGCCAGCAGTCCGGGACAAGACAATCAGCCCCAGCATTTT. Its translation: CASSPGQDNQPQHF.